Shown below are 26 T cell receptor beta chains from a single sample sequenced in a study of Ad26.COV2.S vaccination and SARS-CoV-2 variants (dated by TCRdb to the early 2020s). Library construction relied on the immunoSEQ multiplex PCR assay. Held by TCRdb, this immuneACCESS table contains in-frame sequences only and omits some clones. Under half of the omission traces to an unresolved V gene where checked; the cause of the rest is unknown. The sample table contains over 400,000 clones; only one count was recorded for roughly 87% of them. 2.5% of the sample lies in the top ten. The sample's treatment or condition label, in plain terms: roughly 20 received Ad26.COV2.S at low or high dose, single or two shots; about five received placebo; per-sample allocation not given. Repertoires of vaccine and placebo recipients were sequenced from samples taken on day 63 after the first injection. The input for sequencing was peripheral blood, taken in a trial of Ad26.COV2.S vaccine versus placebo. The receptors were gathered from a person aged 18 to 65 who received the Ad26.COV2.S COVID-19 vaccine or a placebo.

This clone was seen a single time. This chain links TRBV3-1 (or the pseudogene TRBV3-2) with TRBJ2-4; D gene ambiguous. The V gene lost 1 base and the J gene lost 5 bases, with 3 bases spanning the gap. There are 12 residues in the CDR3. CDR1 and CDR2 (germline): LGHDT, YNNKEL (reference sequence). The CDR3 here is CASSQGQNIQYF. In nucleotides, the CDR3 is TGTGCCAGCAGCCAAGGACAAAACATTCAGTACTTC.

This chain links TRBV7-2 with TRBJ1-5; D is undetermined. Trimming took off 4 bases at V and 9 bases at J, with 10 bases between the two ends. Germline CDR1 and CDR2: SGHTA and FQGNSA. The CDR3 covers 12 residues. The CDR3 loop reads CASSSRTSPQHF. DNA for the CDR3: TGTGCCAGCAGCTCGAGGACTTCGCCCCAGCATTTT.

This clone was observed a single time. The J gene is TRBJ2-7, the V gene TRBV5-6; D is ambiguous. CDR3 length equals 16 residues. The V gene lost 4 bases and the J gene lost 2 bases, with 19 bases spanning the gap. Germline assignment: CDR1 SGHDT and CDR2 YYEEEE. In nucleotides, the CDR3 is TGTGCCAGCAGCCCGGCCAAGGAGTTTCAGGCCTACGAGCAGTACGTC. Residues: CASSPAKEFQAYEQYV.

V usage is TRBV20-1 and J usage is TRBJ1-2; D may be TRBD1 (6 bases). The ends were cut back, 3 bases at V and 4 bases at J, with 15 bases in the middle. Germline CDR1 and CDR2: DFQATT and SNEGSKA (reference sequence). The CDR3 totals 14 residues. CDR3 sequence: CSASSGGAGYGYTF. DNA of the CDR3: TGCAGTGCTAGTTCTGGGGGCGCAGGCTATGGCTACACCTTC.

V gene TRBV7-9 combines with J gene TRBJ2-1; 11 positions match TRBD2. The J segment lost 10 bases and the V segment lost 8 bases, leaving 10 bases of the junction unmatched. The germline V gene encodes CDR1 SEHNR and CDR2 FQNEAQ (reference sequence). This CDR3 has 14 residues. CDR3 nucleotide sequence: TGTGCCAGCTTACTGACTAGCGGGATTGACGAGCAGTTCTTC. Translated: CASLLTSGIDEQFF.

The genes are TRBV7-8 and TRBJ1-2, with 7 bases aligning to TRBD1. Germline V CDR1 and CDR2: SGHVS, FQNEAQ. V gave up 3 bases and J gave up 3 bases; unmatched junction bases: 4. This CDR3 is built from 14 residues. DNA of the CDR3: TGTGCCAGCAGCTTTAGGGACAGCCACTATGGCTACACCTTC. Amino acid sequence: CASSFRDSHYGYTF.

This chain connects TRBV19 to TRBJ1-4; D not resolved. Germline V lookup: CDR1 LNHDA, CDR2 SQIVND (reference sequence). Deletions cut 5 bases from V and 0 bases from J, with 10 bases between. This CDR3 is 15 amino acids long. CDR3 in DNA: TGTGCCAGTAGTCTCACACGATCAACTAATGAAAAACTGTTTTTT. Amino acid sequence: CASSLTRSTNEKLFF.

For the CDR3, the DNA is TGTGCCACCAGTGAGCGAAAAAATGAGCAGTTCTTC. Its translation: CATSERKNEQFF. The chain couples TRBV24-1 to TRBJ2-1; D gene unclear. V lost 4 bases and J lost 7, with 7 bases in between. Germline CDR1 and CDR2: KGHDR and SFDVKD. The CDR3 extends over 12 amino acids.

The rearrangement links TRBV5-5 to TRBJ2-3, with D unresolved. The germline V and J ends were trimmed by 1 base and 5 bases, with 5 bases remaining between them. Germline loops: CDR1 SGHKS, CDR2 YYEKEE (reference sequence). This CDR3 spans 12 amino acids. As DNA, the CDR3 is TGTGCCAGCAGCTTGTCTGGAGATACGCAGTATTTT. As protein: CASSLSGDTQYF. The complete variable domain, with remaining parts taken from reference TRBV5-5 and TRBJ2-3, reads DAGVTQSPTHLIKTRGQQVTLRCSPISGHKSVSWYQQVLGQGPQFIFQYYEKEERGRGNFPDRFSARQFPNYSSELNVNALLLGDSALYLCASSLSGDTQYFGPGTRLTVL.

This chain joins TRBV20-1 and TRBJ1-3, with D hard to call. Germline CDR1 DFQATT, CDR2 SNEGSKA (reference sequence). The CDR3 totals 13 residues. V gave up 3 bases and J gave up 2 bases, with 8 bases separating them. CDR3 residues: CSASPGTGNTIYF. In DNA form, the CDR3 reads TGCAGTGCTAGTCCCGGGACTGGAAACACCATATATTTT.

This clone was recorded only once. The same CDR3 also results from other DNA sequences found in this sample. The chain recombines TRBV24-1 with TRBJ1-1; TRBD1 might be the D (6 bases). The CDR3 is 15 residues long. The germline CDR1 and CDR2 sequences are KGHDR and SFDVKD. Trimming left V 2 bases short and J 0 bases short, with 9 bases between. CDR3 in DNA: TGTGCCACCAGTGATTCAAGGGGGTTGAACACTGAAGCTTTCTTT. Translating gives CATSDSRGLNTEAFF.

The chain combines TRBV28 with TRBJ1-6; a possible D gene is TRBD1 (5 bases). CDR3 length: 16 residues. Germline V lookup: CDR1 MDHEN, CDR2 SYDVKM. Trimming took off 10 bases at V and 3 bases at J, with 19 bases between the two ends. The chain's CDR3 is CATKGPQGLYNSPLHF. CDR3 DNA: TGTGCCACCAAAGGACCCCAGGGTCTCTATAATTCACCCCTCCACTTT. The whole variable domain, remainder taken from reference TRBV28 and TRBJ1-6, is DVKVTQSSRYLVKRTGEKVFLECVQDMDHENMFWYRQDPGLGLRLIYFSYDVKMKEKGDIPEGYSVSREKKERFSLILESASTNQTSMYLCATKGPQGLYNSPLHFGNGTRLTVT.

CDR3 nucleotides: TGTGCCAGCAGTTTGCATGACGGGGAGCAGTACGTC. This sequence encodes CASSLHDGEQYV. The chain recombines TRBV12-3 or TRBV12-4 with TRBJ2-7; no definite D call. CDR3 length: 12 residues. V lost 3 bases and J 7 bases, leaving 10 bases between the germline ends.

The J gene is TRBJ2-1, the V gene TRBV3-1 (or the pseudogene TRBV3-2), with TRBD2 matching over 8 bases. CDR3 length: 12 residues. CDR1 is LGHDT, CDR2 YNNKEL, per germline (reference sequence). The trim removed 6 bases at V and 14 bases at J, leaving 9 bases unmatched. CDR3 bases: TGTGCCAGCAGGACGAGAGCGGGAGCGAAGTTCTTC. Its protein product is CASRTRAGAKFF.

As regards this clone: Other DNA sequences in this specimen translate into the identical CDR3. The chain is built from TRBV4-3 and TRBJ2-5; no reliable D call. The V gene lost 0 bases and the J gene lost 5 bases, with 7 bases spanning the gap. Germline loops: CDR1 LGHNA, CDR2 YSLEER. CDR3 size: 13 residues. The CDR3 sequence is CASSQDLRETQYF. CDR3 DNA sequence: TGCGCCAGCAGCCAAGATCTCCGGGAGACCCAGTACTTC.

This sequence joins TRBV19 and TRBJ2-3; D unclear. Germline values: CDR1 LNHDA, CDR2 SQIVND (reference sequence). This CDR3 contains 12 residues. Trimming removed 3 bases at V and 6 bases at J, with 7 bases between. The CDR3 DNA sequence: TGTGCCAGTAGTATCTCCGATGATACGCAGTATTTT. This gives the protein CASSISDDTQYF.

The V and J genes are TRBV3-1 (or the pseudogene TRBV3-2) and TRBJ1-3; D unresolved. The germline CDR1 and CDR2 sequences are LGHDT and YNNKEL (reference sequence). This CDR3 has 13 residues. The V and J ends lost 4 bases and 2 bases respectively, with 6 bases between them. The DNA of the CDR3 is TGTGCCAGCAGCCCCTACACTGGAAACACCATATATTTT. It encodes CASSPYTGNTIYF.

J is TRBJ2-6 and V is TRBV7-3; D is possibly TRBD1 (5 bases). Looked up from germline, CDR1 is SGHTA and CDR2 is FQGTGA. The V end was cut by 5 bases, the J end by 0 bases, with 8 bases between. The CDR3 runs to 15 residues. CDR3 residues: CASSATGSGANVLTF. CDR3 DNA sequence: TGTGCCAGCAGCGCTACAGGCTCTGGGGCCAACGTCCTGACTTTC.

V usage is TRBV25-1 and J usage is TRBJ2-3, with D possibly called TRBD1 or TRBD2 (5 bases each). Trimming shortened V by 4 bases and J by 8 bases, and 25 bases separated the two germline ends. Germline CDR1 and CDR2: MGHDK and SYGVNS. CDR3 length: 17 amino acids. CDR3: CASSGNVGVITGTTQYF. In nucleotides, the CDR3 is TGTGCCAGCAGTGGGAACGTAGGGGTAATAACTGGGACTACGCAGTATTTT.

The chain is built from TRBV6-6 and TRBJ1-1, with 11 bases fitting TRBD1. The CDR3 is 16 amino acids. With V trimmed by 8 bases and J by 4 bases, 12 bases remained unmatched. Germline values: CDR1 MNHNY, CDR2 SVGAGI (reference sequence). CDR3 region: CASPKGDRGTSTEAFF. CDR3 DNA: TGTGCCAGCCCGAAAGGGGACAGGGGGACTAGCACTGAAGCTTTCTTT.

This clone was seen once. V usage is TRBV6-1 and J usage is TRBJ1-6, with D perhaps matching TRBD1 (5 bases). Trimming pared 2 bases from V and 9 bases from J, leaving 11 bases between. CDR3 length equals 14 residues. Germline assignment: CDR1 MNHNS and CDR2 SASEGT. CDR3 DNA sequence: TGTGCCAGCAGTGAAATTGGTCAGGGTTCACCCCTCCACTTT. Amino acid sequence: CASSEIGQGSPLHF.

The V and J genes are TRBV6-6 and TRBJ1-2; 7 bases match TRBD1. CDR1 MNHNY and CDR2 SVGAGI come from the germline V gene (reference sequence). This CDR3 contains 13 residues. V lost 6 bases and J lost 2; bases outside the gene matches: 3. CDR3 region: CASRLGQNYGYTF. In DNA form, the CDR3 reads TGTGCCAGCAGACTGGGACAGAACTATGGCTACACCTTC.

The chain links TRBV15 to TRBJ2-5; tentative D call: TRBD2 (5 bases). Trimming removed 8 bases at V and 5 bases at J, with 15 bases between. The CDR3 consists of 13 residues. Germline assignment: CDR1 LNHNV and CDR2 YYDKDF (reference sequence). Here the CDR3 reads CATESSGSETQYF. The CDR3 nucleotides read TGTGCCACCGAATCCTCGGGGTCCGAGACCCAGTACTTC.

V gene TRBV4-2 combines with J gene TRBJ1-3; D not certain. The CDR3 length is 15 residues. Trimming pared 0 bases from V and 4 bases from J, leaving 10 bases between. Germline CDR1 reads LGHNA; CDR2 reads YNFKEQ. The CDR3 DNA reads TGTGCCAGCAGCCAAGACCCAGGCCCGGGAAACACCATATATTTT. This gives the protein CASSQDPGPGNTIYF.

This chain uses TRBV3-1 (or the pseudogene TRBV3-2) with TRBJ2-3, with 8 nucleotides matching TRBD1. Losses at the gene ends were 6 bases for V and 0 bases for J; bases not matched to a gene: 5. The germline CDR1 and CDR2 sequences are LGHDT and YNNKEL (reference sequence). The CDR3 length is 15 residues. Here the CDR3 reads CASRPGDRSTDTQYF. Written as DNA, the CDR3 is TGTGCCAGCAGACCTGGGGACAGGAGCACAGATACGCAGTATTTT.

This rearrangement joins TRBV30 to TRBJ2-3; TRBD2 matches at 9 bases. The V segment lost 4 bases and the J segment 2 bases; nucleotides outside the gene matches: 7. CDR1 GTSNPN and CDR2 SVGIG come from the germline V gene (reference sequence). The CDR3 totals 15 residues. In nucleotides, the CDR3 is TGTGCCTGGATCCCAGCGGGGGGTTCCACAGATACGCAGTATTTT. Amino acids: CAWIPAGGSTDTQYF.